A single sample gave rise to the 26 T cell receptor beta chains below, sequenced in a study of glioma-infiltrating T cells. Using RNA template, CDR3s of TCR alpha and beta were amplified with iRepertoire arm-PCR. TCRdb analysed the multiplex PCR reads with MiXCR anew, one entry per CDR3 protein. The data show around 100,000 distinct CDR3 sequences, about 30% seen once. The sequencing sample was made of glioma tissue, nonneoplastic brain tissue, or PBMCs (not recorded which). These receptors were collected from a human donor with low-grade glioma or glioblastoma, undergoing nonglioma brain surgery, or in good health (not recorded which).

The chain couples TRBV2 to TRBJ1-5; the D gene is possibly TRBD2 (6 bases). The J call may be incorrect, as the DNA end agrees better with TRBJ2-3. This CDR3 is 15 amino acids long. The germline gives CDR1 SNHLY, CDR2 FYNNEI. The CDR3 region is CASSRENGGLQPQYF. The CDR3 region has the DNA TGTGCCAGCAGCCGGGAGAATGGAGGACTTCAGCCCCAGTATTTT.

The table lists this clonotype with many counts. Here the CDR3 reads CASSYIGARYDGYTF. The CDR3 DNA follows: TGTGCCAGCAGCTACATAGGCGCCCGGTACGATGGCTACACCTTC. The V gene is TRBV6-2 or TRBV6-3, the J gene TRBJ1-2; D gene uncertain. The CDR3 totals 15 residues. V was clipped by 6 bases and J by 6 bases, with 20 bases between them. CDR1 is MNHEY, CDR2 SVGEGT, per germline.

This clonotype was seen many times. The chain has TRBV28 and TRBJ1-1; D is undetermined. Germline lookup yields CDR1 MDHEN and CDR2 SYDVKM. The V end lost 5 bases, the J end lost 8 bases, and 12 bases lay between the germline ends. CDR3 size: 12 residues. The CDR3 DNA follows: TGTGCCAGCAGTCCCTCGGAAAAAGAAGCTTTCTTT. Protein: CASSPSEKEAFF.

This clonotype has a handful of counts. A much larger clone differs by one base, so this may be a read error. The CDR3 does not end in the conserved phenylalanine or tryptophan, so this is likely a read error. This chain connects TRBV7-2 to TRBJ1-1; D ambiguous. V gave up 5 bases and J gave up 1 base, with 14 bases separating them. Germline V CDR1 and CDR2: SGHTA, FQGNSA. This CDR3 region has 15 residues. The chain's CDR3 is CASSPSVGSNTEAFL. As DNA, the CDR3 is TGTGCCAGCAGCCCCTCCGTGGGGTCGAACACTGAAGCTTTCCTT.

About this clonotype itself: A much larger clone differs by one base, so this may be a read error. The genes are TRBV28 and TRBJ1-1, with 7 bases identical to TRBD1. The CDR3 is made up of 16 amino acids. V lost 8 bases to trimming and J lost 1 base; unmatched junction nucleotides: 13. Germline V gene sequence: CDR1 MDHEN, CDR2 SYDVKM. The CDR3 loop reads CASGLFAGGGNTEAFF. The CDR3 DNA is TGTGCCAGCGGACTATTCGCAGGGGGAGGGAACACTGAAGCTTTCTTT.

V gene TRBV7-2 combines with J gene TRBJ2-5; D possibly uses TRBD1 or TRBD2 (5 bases each). The CDR3 contains 16 residues. Germline V lookup: CDR1 SGHTA, CDR2 FQGNSA. Trimming took off 5 bases at V and 4 bases at J, with 20 bases between the two ends. The CDR3 here is CASSPQGPGGRETQYF. The CDR3 DNA is TGTGCCAGCAGCCCTCAGGGACCGGGCGGTAGAGAGACCCAGTACTTC. Based on the CDR3 plus reference TRBV7-2 and TRBJ2-5, the full variable domain is GAGVSQSPSNKVTEKGKDVELRCDPISGHTALYWYRQSLGQGLEFLIYFQGNSAPDKSGLPSDRFSAERTGGSVSTLTIQRTQQEDSAVYLCASSPQGPGGRETQYFGPGTRLLVL.

This chain connects TRBV19 to TRBJ2-1; 12 positions agree with TRBD1. The length of the CDR3 is 18 residues. Germline CDR1 reads LNHDA; CDR2 reads SQIVND (reference sequence). With 0 bases clipped from V and 2 bases from J, the junction kept 5 bases outside the gene matches. Here the CDR3 reads CASSIDPGTGGPYNEQFF. CDR3 nucleotide sequence: TGTGCCAGTAGTATAGATCCCGGGACAGGGGGCCCCTACAATGAGCAGTTCTTC.

This clonotype was counted only a few times. This chain connects TRBV5-1 to TRBJ2-7; TRBD1 matches 9 bases. CDR1 is SGHRS, CDR2 YFSETQ, per germline. Germline trimming cut 4 bases from V and 4 bases from J; bases unmatched to any gene: 9. The CDR3 sequence is 15 residues long. The CDR3, as DNA: TGCGCCAGCAGCAACCGATACAGGGGGCGATACGAGCAGTACTTC. Translating it yields CASSNRYRGRYEQYF.

This clonotype was counted at least ten times. The chain employs TRBV20-1 and TRBJ1-2; tentatively, D is TRBD1 (5 bases). Germline CDR1 and CDR2: DFQATT and SNEGSKA (reference sequence). With 6 bases removed from V and 8 bases from J, the gap between germline ends came to 19 bases. CDR3 size: 13 residues. The CDR3 is CSAKPDSTLGYTF. The CDR3 nucleotides read TGCAGTGCCAAGCCAGACAGTACCCTAGGCTACACCTTC.

This clonotype was observed a handful of times. The chain employs TRBV12-3 or TRBV12-4 and TRBJ2-3, with 9 bases identical to TRBD1. The junction had 4 bases not matched to a gene; V was cut back by 5 bases and J by 4 bases. This CDR3 spans 14 amino acids. The CDR3 region is CASSRQGDSDTQYF. CDR3 coding DNA: TGTGCCAGCAGTCGACAGGGGGACTCAGATACGCAGTATTTT.

This clonotype was found a few times. The genes are TRBV3-1 and TRBJ2-7; unclear D gene. V lost 3 bases, J lost 10 bases, and 10 bases lay in between. CDR1 LGHDT and CDR2 YNNKEL come from the germline V gene (reference sequence). This CDR3 spans 11 amino acids. This CDR3 reads CASSQAAFQYF. CDR3 DNA: TGTGCCAGCAGCCAGGCGGCGTTCCAGTACTTC.

This clonotype was counted only a few times. The chain uses TRBV10-3 and TRBJ1-2, with 7 bases that match TRBD1. The CDR3 runs to 15 residues. Germline V gives CDR1 ENHRY, CDR2 SYGVKD. With V trimmed by 0 bases and J by 11 bases, 12 bases remained unmatched. Written as DNA, the CDR3 is TGTGCCATCAGTGAGTCAGCCGGGACAGTCAATGTGTACACCTTC. Translation: CAISESAGTVNVYTF.

This clonotype was seen at least ten times. As DNA, the CDR3 is TGTGCCAGCAGACCGCCCACAGCCACCGGGGAGCTGTTTTTT. Translation gives CASRPPTATGELFF. The rearrangement links TRBV27 to TRBJ2-2; unclear D gene. Germline CDR1 and CDR2: MNHEY and SMNVEV (reference sequence). Trimming took 6 bases from V and 4 from J, leaving 12 bases between them. The CDR3 extends over 14 amino acids.

This clonotype was observed at least ten times. The gene calls are TRBV6-1 and TRBJ2-1; D is possibly TRBD2 (6 bases). CDR1 MNHNS and CDR2 SASEGT come from the germline V gene. With 7 bases removed from V and 4 bases from J, the gap between germline ends came to 20 bases. The CDR3 extends over 16 amino acids. CDR3 region: CASTASRGSFYNEQFF. The CDR3 DNA reads TGTGCCAGCACCGCCTCCCGGGGGTCCTTTTACAATGAGCAGTTCTTC.

The CDR3 here is CASSPGATSYNEQFF. CDR3 in DNA: TGTGCCAGCAGCCCAGGGGCTACCTCCTACAATGAGCAGTTCTTC. This sequence joins TRBV7-2 and TRBJ2-1, with TRBD1 as a possible D gene (6 bases). V was shortened by 5 bases and J by 0 bases, with 11 bases between the two germline ends. The germline gives CDR1 SGHTA, CDR2 FQGNSA. The CDR3 runs 15 residues.

This clonotype was detected ten times or more. The genes are TRBV28 and TRBJ1-1; no firm D call. Germline-derived CDR1 and CDR2 are MDHEN and SYDVKM. The CDR3 totals 13 residues. V was cut by 8 bases and J by 8 bases, with 18 bases left in between. The CDR3 region is CASRTDVGNEAFF. For the CDR3, the DNA is TGTGCCAGCCGTACGGACGTTGGTAACGAAGCTTTCTTT.

This clonotype was seen many times. The gene calls are TRBV28 and TRBJ1-1; D is undetermined. From germline, CDR1 is MDHEN and CDR2 SYDVKM. Trimming removed 7 bases at V and 8 bases at J, with 17 bases between. The CDR3 has 13 residues. CDR3 residues: CASNLAGSGEAFF. The DNA for the CDR3 is TGTGCCAGCAACCTCGCGGGGAGTGGGGAAGCTTTCTTT.

This clonotype was seen many times. V gene TRBV20-1 combines with J gene TRBJ1-3; the D is unclear. Trimming stripped 3 bases from V and 3 bases from J, with 9 bases between. The CDR3 loop spans 13 amino acids. Germline V gives CDR1 DFQATT, CDR2 SNEGSKA (reference sequence). DNA for the CDR3: TGCAGTGCTAGGAGAGGCCTTGGAAACACCATATATTTT. It codes for CSARRGLGNTIYF.

The V and J genes are TRBV12-3 or TRBV12-4 and TRBJ2-5; D possibly corresponds to TRBD1 (5 bases). CDR3 length equals 14 residues. Trimming took off 3 bases at V and 2 bases at J, with 10 bases between the two ends. The DNA of the CDR3 is TGTGCCAGCAGTTTTATGACAGTACAAGAGACCCAGTACTTC. Residues: CASSFMTVQETQYF.

The sample holds many counts of this clonotype. This chain uses TRBV7-2 with TRBJ2-3, with 8 bases fitting TRBD2. Germline V gene lookup returns CDR1 SGHTA and CDR2 FQGNSA. This CDR3 has 16 amino acids. Unmatched junction bases numbered 7, after V lost 5 bases and J lost 0 bases. The CDR3 is CASSHTGTRSTDTQYF. In nucleotides, the CDR3 is TGTGCCAGCAGCCATACCGGGACTAGGAGCACAGATACGCAGTATTTT. Filled out from reference TRBV7-2 and TRBJ2-3, the complete variable domain reads GAGVSQSPSNKVTEKGKDVELRCDPISGHTALYWYRQSLGQGLEFLIYFQGNSAPDKSGLPSDRFSAERTGGSVSTLTIQRTQQEDSAVYLCASSHTGTRSTDTQYFGPGTRLTVL.

A word on this clonotype: The CDR3 carries no conserved terminal phenylalanine or tryptophan, so it likely arises from a read error. The chain has TRBV27 and TRBJ2-7; TRBD1 aligns across 8 bases. The germline V gene has CDR1 MNHEY and CDR2 SMNVEV (reference sequence). The J segment lost 6 bases and the V segment lost 7 bases, leaving 8 bases of the junction unmatched. The CDR3 spans 13 residues. This chain's CDR3 is CASNPRTGLEQYL. The CDR3 nucleotides are TGTGCCAGCAACCCTAGGACAGGGCTCGAGCAGTACCTC.

J is TRBJ2-1 and V is TRBV4-1, with 10 positions matching TRBD2. There are 17 residues in the CDR3. Germline V gives CDR1 MGHRA, CDR2 YSYEKL. The V and J ends lost 0 bases and 4 bases, in that order; junction bases with no gene match: 6. CDR3 protein: CASSQDKAGGPYNEQFF. DNA for the CDR3: TGCGCCAGCAGCCAAGATAAAGCGGGGGGGCCTTACAATGAGCAGTTCTTC.

About this clonotype itself: This is likely a read error, given that the CDR3 carries no conserved phenylalanine or tryptophan at its end. CDR3 coding DNA: TGTGCCAGCAGTTCGGGTTGGCTTAAAGAGACCCAGTACTCC. As protein: CASSSGWLKETQYS. The chain employs TRBV27 and TRBJ2-5, with D unclear. Germline lookup yields CDR1 MNHEY and CDR2 SMNVEV (reference sequence). The CDR3 consists of 14 residues. The V end lost 4 bases, the J end lost 3 bases, and 12 bases lay between the germline ends.

The V gene is TRBV5-5, the J gene TRBJ2-7; tentatively, D is TRBD2 (5 bases). From germline, CDR1 is SGHKS and CDR2 YYEKEE (reference sequence). CDR3 length equals 13 residues. Trimming stripped 6 bases from V and 0 bases from J, with 10 bases between. CDR3 sequence: CASNLGSSYEQYF. CDR3 DNA: TGTGCCAGCAACTTAGGGAGCTCCTACGAGCAGTACTTC.

This clonotype was observed at least ten times. This chain links TRBV20-1 with TRBJ2-1; D is unclear. V was cut by 3 bases and J by 7 bases, with 10 bases left in between. The germline gives CDR1 DFQATT, CDR2 SNEGSKA (reference sequence). The CDR3 consists of 12 residues. The CDR3 DNA is TGCAGTGCTAGGGCGTATACTAATGAGCAGTTCTTC. Its protein is CSARAYTNEQFF.

This sequence joins TRBV30 and TRBJ1-4; D uncertain. V shed 0 bases and J shed 8 bases, with 10 bases lying between them. Germline assignment: CDR1 GTSNPN and CDR2 SVGIG (reference sequence). This CDR3 contains 13 residues. The CDR3 DNA reads TGTGCCTGGAGTGTATGGGCAGCCGAAAAACTGTTTTTT. This encodes CAWSVWAAEKLFF.